This TCR beta chain originates from a study of cytotoxic CD8 clonotypes in ibrutinib-treated CLL. This clone occurred a few times. Its antigen is not known. General observations from the study: T-cell clonality at baseline went above that of age-matched healthy donors and rose and fell with circulating CD8+ T-cell counts.

V was clipped by 4 bases and J by 13 bases; unmatched bases: 13. From germline, CDR1 is SQVTM and CDR2 ANQGSEA. The CDR3 is 12 residues long. Data came from immunoSEQ multiplex PCR; TCRdb stores just in-frame clones and leaves some out. The sample has about 30,000 clones; less than 75% are singletons. The J gene is TRBJ2-7, the V gene TRBV29-1; 7 bases agree with TRBD2. This specimen consisted of PBMCs, obtained before ibrutinib treatment. This TCR was sampled from a human donor with chronic lymphocytic leukemia. CDR3 in DNA: TGCAGCGTTGTACGGGGGGAAGGAACGGAATACTTC. Protein: CSVVRGEGTEYF.